Reported below is one TCR beta chain. The clone's antigen remains unknown. Per-nucleotide qualities are absent, and no much larger clonotype sits a single base away. This record belongs to a study of radiation and T cells in renal cell carcinoma (TCRdb year 2020). Turning to the overall study: Samples came from a clinical trial, in which primary renal cell carcinomas received 15 Gy stereotactic body radiation therapy followed by nephrectomy 4 weeks later. In total, about 53 samples, comprising 26 tumors and approximately 27 peripheral blood samples, were subjected to TCR beta sequencing. In the approximately 49 samples combined, around 3.9 million unique CDR3 nucleotide sequences were found, encoding 3,000,000 or so unique CDR3 amino acid sequences. General study outcomes and caveats: Tracking of blood repertoire dynamics stopped at three to five weeks after treatment, with no follow-up past that point. With a single-armed trial design, the study had no way to address how radiation dose or scheduling affects the TCR repertoire. Top tumor clonotypes rose in blood from baseline to 2 weeks post-radiation, then contracted by 4 weeks, suggesting transient expansion of tumor-resident clones. No pretreatment tumor biopsies were available, so the baseline intratumoral presence of clonotypes could not be determined.

TCR beta libraries were generated from genomic DNA with the immunoSEQ kit, following the manufacturer's recommendations. For library preparation, a first multiplex PCR was performed with proprietary primers, followed by a second PCR in which unique barcodes were added, and bead cleanups were performed after each round. A kit-provided positive control reaction and a negative control reaction were included in every sample batch. The final libraries underwent checking on an Agilent 4200 TapeStation D1000 ScreenTape, volumetric pooling, and quantification by qPCR. Sequencing ran on an Illumina NextSeq500 with a MidOutput 150-cycle cartridge, using 156 Read1 and 15 Index1 cycles with kit custom primers. The pooled library was loaded at roughly 0.96 pM, with a roughly 20% PhiX control spiked in. In the authors' own workflow: The vendor-processed data were analyzed in R, and a clonotype was defined as all T cells that share the same CDR3 nucleotide sequence. For clone abundance analyses, frequencies were normalized to the 10,000 most abundant clones in each sample. Public T cell clones, which averaged fewer than five per sample, were excluded before analysis. A difference in abundance of at least 32-fold between compartments was used to define tumor-enriched and baseline blood-enriched clonotypes. Clonotypes expanded or contracted between blood time points were identified with a beta-binomial differential abundance model. Similarity between tumor and blood repertoires was quantified using the Baroni-Urbani and Buser coefficient, and groups were compared with two-tailed Wilcoxon tests in R. Drawn from immuneACCESS, this table holds only the in-frame rearrangements with V and J called that TCRdb kept. Clones are partly lost; checked studies trace under half to an unresolved V gene and leave the rest unexplained. Clone size and the V and J calls come from that table; the DNA yielded D and trimming. The sample has around 70,000 clones on record, 82% of them singletons. Of the sample, less than 7% falls within the top ten clones.

Relative to germline, V is missing 7 bases and J is missing 5 bases, with 12 bases of the junction outside any gene match. From the cysteine up to the phenylalanine, the CDR3 has a length of 15 residues. The sequence is cut down to CDR3 DNA, 45 bases in frame from base 1. The germline V gene (reference sequence) sets CDR1 to GTSNPN and CDR2 to SVGIG. The time point label of this sample denotes: blood 2 weeks post-SBRT. The treatment or condition label of this sample denotes: 15 Gy SBRT to primary tumor, nephrectomy 4 weeks later. To follow tumor-enriched clonotypes, serial peripheral blood was collected from radiation-treated patients at baseline and at 2 weeks and 4 weeks after SBRT. Renal cell carcinoma with clear cell pathology was present in all patients. Genomic DNA for TCR sequencing was prepared using the QIAamp DNA Blood Mini Kit (Qiagen). Only samples passing all quality control checks were included in the analyses.

Sequencing was performed on blood, taken from a patient whose treatment included radiotherapy and nephrectomy. The clonotype comes from a man in his sixties with renal cell carcinoma. The V gene is TRBV30 and the J gene is TRBJ2-2, and 8 junctional nucleotides match TRBD2. The CDR3 amino acid sequence is: CASPRVAGRTGELFF. The DNA is as follows: TGTGCCTCACCCCGCGTAGCGGGACGGACCGGGGAGCTGTTTTTT.